A single TCR beta chain is shown here with its context. The data are from a study of beta chain features in type 1 diabetes. The CDR3 consists of 11 residues. With 3 bases clipped from V and 7 bases from J, the junction kept 2 bases outside the gene matches. Germline values: CDR1 GTSNPN, CDR2 SVGIG (reference sequence). Reverse transcription of all isolated RNA meant that expressed TCRB transcripts were sequenced. This table comes from immunoSEQ multiplex PCR, and its TCRdb copy is limited to in-frame clones, with some not included. Counted here are around 500,000 clones, around 28% occurring once; the ten biggest clones make up 0.06% to 0.07%.

The sequenced sample consisted of naive CD4+ T cells from blood. This receptor was taken from a man in his late teens or twenties in good health. The chain has TRBV30 and TRBJ1-2; 7 bases agree with TRBD1. For the CDR3, the DNA is TGTGCCTGGAGACAGGGGTCTGGCTACACCTTC. Its translation is CAWRQGSGYTF.